One sample yielded the 15 T cell receptor beta chains listed below, sequenced in a study of T cell responses to AZD1222 COVID-19 vaccine. Some clones are missing from TCRdb's copy, which holds only in-frame ones; the method was immunoSEQ multiplex PCR. The sample consists of about 110,000 clones, roughly 87% of them appearing once. The specimen comprised peripheral blood, sampled on day 0 of AZD1222 vaccination. Every receptor here comes from an adult in good health.

This clone was detected only once. The V call is TRBV4-3, the J call TRBJ2-2; TRBD1 is a possible D gene (6 bases). The germline V and J ends were trimmed by 4 bases and 5 bases, with 11 bases remaining between them. The CDR3 totals 14 residues. CDR1 and CDR2 from the germline V gene are LGHNA and YSLEER. CDR3 coding DNA: TGCGCCAGCAGCCTTCAGGGGTCGACCGGGGAGCTGTTTTTT. As protein: CASSLQGSTGELFF.

V gene TRBV2 combines with J gene TRBJ2-7; 9 bases map to TRBD1. The length of the CDR3 is 15 residues. V was pared by 4 bases and J by 0 bases, with 4 bases of the junction left unmatched. Per germline, CDR1 SNHLY and CDR2 FYNNEI. CDR3 loop: CASSAGTGPSYEQYF. CDR3 nucleotides: TGTGCCAGCAGTGCCGGGACAGGGCCCTCCTACGAGCAGTACTTC.

The rearrangement joins TRBV28 to TRBJ1-5; 7 bases map to TRBD1. The CDR3 totals 16 residues. The V segment lost 3 bases and the J segment 2 bases; nucleotides outside the gene matches: 7. The germline V gene has CDR1 MDHEN and CDR2 SYDVKM. This CDR3 is CASSLTPGTGNQPQHF. Here the CDR3 DNA reads TGTGCCAGCAGTTTGACTCCTGGGACAGGCAATCAGCCCCAGCATTTT. Together with reference TRBV28 and TRBJ1-5, the CDR3 gives the full variable domain: DVKVTQSSRYLVKRTGEKVFLECVQDMDHENMFWYRQDPGLGLRLIYFSYDVKMKEKGDIPEGYSVSREKKERFSLILESASTNQTSMYLCASSLTPGTGNQPQHFGDGTRLSIL.

The chain has TRBV4-1 and TRBJ1-4; no firm D call. The germline V and J ends were trimmed by 1 base and 8 bases, with 2 bases remaining between them. CDR1 and CDR2 from the germline V gene are MGHRA and YSYEKL. The CDR3 contains 11 residues. The DNA for the CDR3 is TGCGCCAGCAGCCAAGTGGAAAAACTGTTTTTT. Translated: CASSQVEKLFF.

This clone was picked up a small number of times. The V and J genes are TRBV6-2 or TRBV6-3 and TRBJ1-1; no firm D call. Per the germline V gene, CDR1 is MNHEY and CDR2 is SVGEGT. V lost 6 bases to trimming and J lost 8 bases, with 22 bases between them. This CDR3 contains 15 residues. The CDR3 loop reads CASSSLWTRMPEAFF. The DNA of the CDR3 is TGTGCCAGCAGCTCCCTTTGGACGCGGATGCCCGAAGCTTTCTTT.

The rearrangement uses TRBV7-9 and TRBJ2-7, with D hard to call. The CDR3 consists of 13 residues. Germline V CDR1 and CDR2: SEHNR, FQNEAQ (reference sequence). The V gene lost 4 bases and the J gene lost 4 bases, with 11 bases spanning the gap. CDR3 sequence: CASSSAPSYEQYF. The CDR3 DNA sequence: TGTGCCAGCAGCTCCGCGCCCTCGTACGAGCAGTACTTC.

The chain links TRBV5-4 to TRBJ2-7; 7 bases align to TRBD1. V was clipped by 3 bases and J by 9 bases; unmatched bases: 12. CDR1 and CDR2 from the germline V gene are SGHNT and YYREEE (reference sequence). The length of the CDR3 is 14 residues. CDR3 nucleotides: TGTGCCAGCAGCTCCGGGACAGAGCCTCGGGTGCAGTACTTC. It is translated as CASSSGTEPRVQYF. The full variable domain, in which reference TRBV5-4 and TRBJ2-7 provide the parts outside the CDR3, is ETGVTQSPTHLIKTRGQQVTLRCSSQSGHNTVSWYQQALGQGPQFIFQYYREEENGRGNFPPRFSGLQFPNYSSELNVNALELDDSALYLCASSSGTEPRVQYFGPGTRLTVT.

The chain recombines TRBV5-1 with TRBJ2-5; TRBD2 aligns across 13 bases. The CDR3 loop spans 15 amino acids. Germline CDR1 is SGHRS and CDR2 is YFSETQ. The J segment lost 5 bases and the V segment lost 7 bases, leaving 8 bases of the junction unmatched. The DNA of the CDR3 is TGCGCCAGCGGCGGACTAGCGGGGGCCATGGAGACCCAGTACTTC. It yields the protein CASGGLAGAMETQYF. Drawing the rest from reference TRBV5-1 and TRBJ2-5, the complete variable domain is KAGVTQTPRYLIKTRGQQVTLSCSPISGHRSVSWYQQTPGQGLQFLFEYFSETQRNKGNFPGRFSGRQFSNSRSEMNVSTLELGDSALYLCASGGLAGAMETQYFGPGTRLLVL.

The chain has TRBV7-9 and TRBJ2-1, with unresolved D. The CDR3 runs to 15 residues. V lost 3 bases and J lost 6, with 15 bases in between. CDR1 and CDR2 (germline): SEHNR, FQNEAQ (reference sequence). The CDR3 bases are TGTGCCAGCAGCTTCGTGTATTCCACCGGCAATGAGCAGTTCTTC. The encoded protein is CASSFVYSTGNEQFF.

Worth noting for this clone: Other DNA sequences in the sample encode the same CDR3. The chain uses TRBV20-1 and TRBJ2-7; maybe TRBD2 (6 bases). Germline values: CDR1 DFQATT, CDR2 SNEGSKA (reference sequence). Deletions cut 3 bases from V and 3 bases from J, with 6 bases between. CDR3 length: 11 residues. The CDR3 protein is CSASGGYEQYF. For the CDR3, the DNA is TGCAGTGCTAGCGGGGGCTACGAGCAGTACTTC.

In DNA, the CDR3 is TGTGCCATCAGTGTCGCGGGTTCGAACACTGAAGCTTTCTTT. Amino acids: CAISVAGSNTEAFF. This chain links TRBV10-3 with TRBJ1-1; D is unresolved. The CDR3 length is 14 residues. Trimming left V 4 bases short and J 1 base short, with 10 bases between. Germline loops: CDR1 ENHRY, CDR2 SYGVKD.

The chain has TRBV5-4 and TRBJ2-5; D is possibly TRBD2 (6 bases). The germline V gene encodes CDR1 SGHNT and CDR2 YYREEE (reference sequence). V shed 7 bases and J shed 4 bases, with 17 bases lying between them. The CDR3 is 14 residues long. The CDR3 nucleotides are TGTGCCAGCTCCCTCGGGGGAGCGGCAGAGACCCAGTACTTC. Its translation is CASSLGGAAETQYF.

The J gene is TRBJ2-3, the V gene TRBV11-2, with TRBD2 matching over 9 bases. This CDR3 is built from 19 residues. Germline V CDR1 and CDR2: SGHAT, FQNNGV. With V trimmed by 2 bases and J by 0 bases, 12 bases remained unmatched. The CDR3 is CASSLSPGGGARSTDTQYF. CDR3 in DNA: TGTGCCAGCAGCTTAAGCCCCGGCGGGGGGGCCAGAAGCACAGATACGCAGTATTTT.

The chain combines TRBV6-1 with TRBJ1-2; D gene uncertain. Germline values: CDR1 MNHNS, CDR2 SASEGT. CDR3 length equals 12 residues. Trimming took off 2 bases at V and 2 bases at J, with 3 bases between the two ends. The CDR3 loop is CASSESNYGYTF. CDR3 in DNA: TGTGCCAGCAGTGAATCCAACTATGGCTACACCTTC.

CDR3 coding DNA: TGTGCCAGCAGCCAAGAATCGGACAGGGTCACTGAAGCTTTCTTT. Its translation is CASSQESDRVTEAFF. The chain carries TRBV3-1 (or the pseudogene TRBV3-2) and TRBJ1-1; 8 bases align to TRBD1. The trim removed 0 bases at V and 4 bases at J, leaving 4 bases unmatched. The CDR3 runs to 15 residues. Germline CDR1 reads LGHDT; CDR2 reads YNNKEL (reference sequence).